This T cell receptor beta chain is drawn from a study of OX40 agonist ivuxolimab in advanced cancers. Across the study: People in dose escalation had one of these cancers: hepatocellular carcinoma, melanoma, renal cell or head and neck cancer.

The study, taken as a whole, reports: Low normalized T-cell clonal expansion was also seen in some nonresponders.

About this clone: Its specificity is unknown.

Libraries were prepared by immunoSEQ multiplex PCR; TCRdb keeps only in-frame clonotypes and omits some of them. The sample yields around 84,000 clones, 75% to 95% seen once. The length of the CDR3 is 17 residues. Germline V gene data show CDR1 as LNHDA and CDR2 as SQIVND (reference sequence). After removal of 0 bases from V and 7 bases from J, the junction contained 12 bases not matched to a gene. The rearrangement links TRBV19 to TRBJ1-5, with TRBD1 matching over 7 bases. This TCR came from an adult with an advanced solid tumor such as melanoma, head and neck, liver or kidney cancer. The source was CD4+ or CD8+ T cells sorted from blood, collected in a trial of the OX40 agonist ivuxolimab. The CDR3 sequence: CASSIDTPAGGGQPQHF. CDR3 DNA sequence: TGTGCCAGTAGTATAGATACGCCGGCCGGAGGGGGCCAGCCCCAGCATTTT. The complete variable domain, with remaining parts taken from reference TRBV19 and TRBJ1-5, reads DGGITQSPKYLFRKEGQNVTLSCEQNLNHDAMYWYRQDPGQGLRLIYYSQIVNDFQKGDIAEGYSVSREKKESFPLTVTSAQKNPTAFYLCASSIDTPAGGGQPQHFGDGTRLSIL.